This entry lists 24 T cell receptor beta chains sequenced from one sample in a study of memory CD8 T cells in hepatitis C reinfection. Sample time point: pre-reinfection, 55 to 20 weeks before reinfection detection. No in vitro expansion preceded TCR sequencing of the sorted cells. Clones were sequenced by immunoSEQ multiplex PCR, and TCRdb holds only the in-frame ones, with some missing. The repertoire holds approximately 51,000 clones, under 90% seen once, with 0.9% to 1.1% in the top ten. Sequencing was performed on naive CD8+ T cells sorted from blood. Receptors originate from a man aged 18 to 29 with hepatitis C virus infection.

The chain links TRBV29-1 to TRBJ1-1; perhaps TRBD1 as D (6 bases). Trimming removed 7 bases at V and 5 bases at J, with 17 bases between. The CDR3 has 13 amino acids. CDR1 is SQVTM and CDR2 is ANQGSEA in the germline V gene. CDR3 in amino acids: CSGGGRELTEAFF. The CDR3 region has the DNA TGCAGCGGGGGGGGCAGGGAGTTGACTGAAGCTTTCTTT.

This clone came up a few times. This rearrangement joins TRBV4-1 to TRBJ1-1, with D unclear. Germline assignment: CDR1 MGHRA and CDR2 YSYEKL. This CDR3 spans 12 amino acids. V gave up 1 base and J gave up 8 bases, with 8 bases separating them. The CDR3 DNA is TGCGCCAGCAGCCAAGGCTCCCTAGAAGCTTTCTTT. Its protein is CASSQGSLEAFF.

This chain uses TRBV6-5 with TRBJ2-7; D might be TRBD2 (5 bases). In germline, CDR1 is MNHEY, CDR2 SVGAGI. This CDR3 comprises 13 residues. V shed 2 bases and J shed 7 bases, with 12 bases lying between them. DNA of the CDR3: TGTGCCAGCAGTTACAGAGAGTCGGGGGAGCAGTACTTC. Protein: CASSYRESGEQYF.

The chain couples TRBV5-6 to TRBJ2-3; D is possibly TRBD1 (6 bases). Germline CDR1 SGHDT, CDR2 YYEEEE. V lost 2 bases and J lost 4, with 14 bases in between. The CDR3 consists of 15 residues. This CDR3 is CASSFGTGIADTQYF. The CDR3 DNA follows: TGTGCCAGCAGCTTCGGAACAGGGATCGCAGATACGCAGTATTTT.

The chain couples TRBV5-1 to TRBJ2-7; 13 bases fit TRBD2. CDR3 length: 15 residues. The germline V gene has CDR1 SGHRS and CDR2 YFSETQ. J lost 5 bases, V lost 3 bases, and 5 bases had no gene match. The CDR3 DNA reads as TGCGCCAGCAGCTGGACTAGCGGGAGTGTGAACGAGCAGTACTTC. It encodes CASSWTSGSVNEQYF.

The chain carries TRBV4-3 and TRBJ1-2; D unresolved. V lost 0 bases, J lost 12 bases, and 17 bases lay in between. CDR3 length: 14 residues. Germline values: CDR1 LGHNA, CDR2 YSLEER. CDR3 sequence reads: CASSQDPGVGIHTF. The CDR3 DNA follows: TGCGCCAGCAGCCAAGACCCCGGGGTAGGGATCCACACCTTC.

The V and J genes are TRBV2 and TRBJ2-7, with 10 nucleotides matching TRBD2. After removal of 2 bases from V and 6 bases from J, the junction contained 10 bases not matched to a gene. CDR3 size: 16 residues. Germline CDR1 and CDR2: SNHLY and FYNNEI. DNA of the CDR3: TGTGCCAGCAGTGAACGGCAGCGGGAGGGCCGATCCGAGCAGTACTTC. Translated: CASSERQREGRSEQYF.

The genes are TRBV27 and TRBJ2-1; 13 positions agree with TRBD2. This CDR3 spans 15 amino acids. CDR1 and CDR2 (germline): MNHEY, SMNVEV (reference sequence). V lost 4 bases, J lost 5 bases, and 2 bases stayed unmatched. This CDR3 is CASSWGLAGNNEQFF. The CDR3, as DNA: TGTGCCAGCAGTTGGGGACTAGCGGGAAACAATGAGCAGTTCTTC.

The rearrangement uses TRBV27 and TRBJ2-7, with 8 bases identical to TRBD1. The CDR3 runs to 18 residues. Trimming removed 5 bases from V and 1 base from J; junction bases left unmatched: 16. Germline V CDR1 and CDR2: MNHEY, SMNVEV (reference sequence). The CDR3 DNA sequence: TGTGCCAGCAGTCTAGCCGGAAGTACGGGACAGGTATCCTACGAGCAGTACTTC. Translation gives CASSLAGSTGQVSYEQYF.

The V call is TRBV6-5, the J call TRBJ2-1; 8 nucleotides agree with TRBD1. Looked up from germline, CDR1 is MNHEY and CDR2 is SVGAGI. The CDR3 extends over 15 amino acids. V lost 5 bases, J lost 2 bases, and 5 bases stayed unmatched. CDR3 DNA: TGTGCCAGCAGTCGGGACAGGAGTACCTACAATGAGCAGTTCTTC. This gives the protein CASSRDRSTYNEQFF.

The rearrangement uses TRBV9 and TRBJ2-7, with 7 bases aligning to TRBD1. The CDR3 totals 14 residues. Germline lookup yields CDR1 SGDLS and CDR2 YYNGEE. J lost 4 bases, V lost 5 bases, and 9 bases had no gene match. The CDR3: CASSPTGRGYEQYF. The DNA of the CDR3 is TGTGCCAGCAGTCCGACAGGGCGCGGATACGAGCAGTACTTC. Full variable domain (outside the CDR3, taken from reference TRBV9 and TRBJ2-7): DSGVTQTPKHLITATGQRVTLRCSPRSGDLSVYWYQQSLDQGLQFLIQYYNGEERAKGNILERFSAQQFPDLHSELNLSSLELGDSALYFCASSPTGRGYEQYFGPGTRLTVT.

CDR3 region: CASSPSGGSYNEQFF. CDR3 sequence (DNA): TGTGCCAGCAGCCCAAGCGGGGGCTCCTACAATGAGCAGTTCTTC. The chain carries TRBV7-6 and TRBJ2-1; 8 bases map to TRBD2. From germline, CDR1 is SGHVS and CDR2 FNYEAQ. V gave up 5 bases and J gave up 0 bases; unmatched junction bases: 3. This CDR3 contains 15 residues.

The gene calls are TRBV27 and TRBJ2-3; 8 bases agree with TRBD1. Germline CDR1 reads MNHEY; CDR2 reads SMNVEV (reference sequence). The CDR3 extends over 13 amino acids. With V trimmed by 6 bases and J by 6 bases, 5 bases remained unmatched. The DNA of the CDR3 is TGTGCCAGCAGCTCCTGGACAGGGGATACGCAGTATTTT. It specifies CASSSWTGDTQYF.

The genes are TRBV27 and TRBJ2-5, with 7 bases identical to TRBD2. V gave up 2 bases and J gave up 4 bases; unmatched junction bases: 7. From germline, CDR1 is MNHEY and CDR2 SMNVEV (reference sequence). This CDR3 is 15 amino acids long. Written as DNA, the CDR3 is TGTGCCAGCAGTTTAGCCGGGGGGATTATAGAGACCCAGTACTTC. Translated: CASSLAGGIIETQYF.

This chain links TRBV5-1 with TRBJ2-2; 14 bases align to TRBD2. CDR1 SGHRS and CDR2 YFSETQ come from the germline V gene. This CDR3 spans 16 amino acids. The V gene end was trimmed by 4 bases and the J gene end by 7 bases; junction bases not matched to a gene: 6. The CDR3 DNA sequence: TGCGCCAGCAGCAAGGGACTAGCGGGAGTGGTCGGGGAGCTGTTTTTT. Translated: CASSKGLAGVVGELFF.

This chain joins TRBV7-8 and TRBJ2-1, with 8 bases matching TRBD2. Germline V CDR1 and CDR2: SGHVS, FQNEAQ. After removal of 1 base from V and 2 bases from J, the junction contained 1 base not matched to a gene. The CDR3 contains 15 residues. CDR3 nucleotides: TGTGCCAGCAGCTTAGTAGCGGGGACCTACAATGAGCAGTTCTTC. Translating gives CASSLVAGTYNEQFF.

In its sample, this clone was seen once. The V and J genes are TRBV6-5 and TRBJ1-1, with a weak D call TRBD1 (5 bases). Germline V CDR1 and CDR2: MNHEY, SVGAGI. Trimming removed 2 bases at V and 3 bases at J, with 13 bases between. This CDR3 has 15 amino acids. The CDR3 DNA reads TGTGCCAGCAGTTACCGGGGGGTCCCTGACACTGAAGCTTTCTTT. Its translation is CASSYRGVPDTEAFF.

The chain is built from TRBV7-2 and TRBJ2-1; 11 bases are shared with TRBD2. Trimming cost V 2 bases and J 6 bases; bases outside gene matches: 6. The CDR3 consists of 16 residues. CDR1 and CDR2 (germline): SGHTA, FQGNSA. CDR3 DNA: TGTGCCAGCAGCTTAACTCTAGCGGGGGGCCCCAATGAGCAGTTCTTC. Amino acids: CASSLTLAGGPNEQFF.

This chain joins TRBV30 and TRBJ2-7, with TRBD2 identical over 7 bases. This CDR3 region has 13 residues. Per the germline V gene, CDR1 is GTSNPN and CDR2 is SVGIG (reference sequence). V dropped 2 bases and J dropped 3; count of bases not matched to a gene: 4. The CDR3 spells CAWSSGGGYEQYV. The DNA of the CDR3 is TGTGCCTGGAGTAGCGGCGGGGGCTACGAGCAGTACGTC.

This clone came up a few times. CDR3 sequence: CASSLWTGMNTEAFF. For the CDR3, the DNA is TGCGCCAGCAGCTTATGGACGGGAATGAACACTGAAGCTTTCTTT. J is TRBJ1-1 and V is TRBV5-1; no clear D gene. The length of the CDR3 is 15 residues. Trimming stripped 2 bases from V and 0 bases from J, with 11 bases between. In germline, CDR1 is SGHRS, CDR2 YFSETQ.

The chain recombines TRBV27 with TRBJ2-7, with 13 bases fitting TRBD2. V gave up 3 bases and J gave up 6 bases; unmatched junction bases: 5. This CDR3 is 15 amino acids long. Germline values: CDR1 MNHEY, CDR2 SMNVEV (reference sequence). The DNA for the CDR3 is TGTGCCAGCAGTTTCGGACTAGCGGGAGTTCCCGAGCAGTACTTC. This sequence encodes CASSFGLAGVPEQYF.

This rearrangement joins TRBV6-7 to TRBJ2-1; 14 positions agree with TRBD2. TRBV6-7 is an ORF, with its function uncertain. V was clipped by 4 bases and J by 7 bases; unmatched bases: 3. The CDR3 runs to 15 residues. The CDR3 region is CASSFRTSGGNEQFF. The CDR3 coding sequence is TGTGCCAGCAGTTTCCGGACTAGCGGGGGGAATGAGCAGTTCTTC.

This chain connects TRBV5-1 to TRBJ2-3, with 9 bases identical to TRBD2. The V and J ends lost 0 bases and 2 bases, in that order; junction bases with no gene match: 7. Germline V gene data show CDR1 as SGHRS and CDR2 as YFSETQ. This CDR3 comprises 17 residues. CDR3 protein: CASSLDPSGEDTDTQYF. The CDR3 DNA reads TGCGCCAGCAGCTTGGACCCTAGCGGGGAGGACACAGATACGCAGTATTTT.

This chain connects TRBV4-3 to TRBJ2-3; 11 bases are a match to TRBD2. The CDR3 runs to 16 residues. The junction had 5 bases not matched to a gene; V was cut back by 0 bases and J by 6 bases. Germline CDR1 is LGHNA and CDR2 is YSLEER. CDR3 sequence reads: CASSQDTASGGDTQYF. CDR3 bases: TGCGCCAGCAGCCAAGATACGGCTAGCGGGGGGGATACGCAGTATTTT.